This TCR beta chain was found in a study of blood T cell repertoires in COVID-19 (dated by TCRdb to 2020 to 2021). In terms of the full investigation: Collaborator samples came from the United States, Italy and Spain and covered acute and convalescent phases of COVID-19. The prospective study material was composed of cDNA or gDNA derived from T cells, B-cell-depleted T cells, or PBMCs. The dataset comprised deeply sampled blood TCRbeta repertoires from subjects exposed to, actively infected with, or recovered from COVID-19. The repertoires were released in a freely available public database meant as a resource for research on the immune response to SARS-CoV-2. Samples were obtained from the ongoing ImmuneRACE study (first 160 participants) and from some 1,300 subjects provided by 6 global collaborators. A de-identified subject ID, COVID-19 status, age in years and sex were almost always included in the sample metadata. HLA class I and class II types, where available, came from metadata supplied by the sample provider rather than from assay-based typing. Beyond this particular receptor, the publication reports: The amount of clinical and demographic metadata varied by source and participant and was provided uncurated.

A remark on this clone: The antigen it binds to is not known. No quality values exist for individual bases; no much larger clone is one base distant.

Including cysteine and phenylalanine, the CDR3 has 11 amino acids. The retained sequence is limited to the CDR3, 33 bases, with the frame set at the first base. CDR1 DFQATT and CDR2 SNEGSKA were looked up in the germline V gene (reference sequence). V loses 6 bases of germline sequence and J loses 7 bases, and the interval between the two ends is 10 bases. TCRbeta CDR3 regions were amplified from genomic DNA using the immunoSEQ Assay, a bias-controlled multiplex PCR. Regarding the original processing steps: Nucleated cell counts per sample were estimated from amplification of reference gene primers within the assay. Sequence reads were collapsed and filtered to measure the absolute abundance of every unique TCRbeta CDR3 rearrangement. Productive Simpson clonality was computed per sample as the square root of Simpson's diversity index over productive rearrangements. The clones in this table, taken by TCRdb from immuneACCESS, are in-frame only. Not every clone is retained; where verified, under half of the shortfall comes from an unresolved V gene, and the cause of the rest is unknown. For V, J and clone size, that table is used; D and trimming come from the DNA. For this sample the table gives 7,300 or so clones, of which 80% to 90% were detected only once. Approximately 7% of the sample is held by the ten biggest clonotypes.

The collaborating institutions used their own protocols to collect whole blood in K2EDTA tubes. For TCRbeta analysis, collaborators shipped samples as frozen whole blood, isolated PBMCs, or DNA extracted from either of those sample types. This TCR came from a woman aged 45-60 years with active or convalescent COVID-19. The sample consisted of peripheral blood. The receptor chain draws on TRBV20-1 and TRBJ1-5; the D region possibly corresponds to TRBD1 (6 bases align). The DNA is TGCAGTGCCTCGGGGGGCCAGCCCCAGCATTTT. It encodes CSASGGQPQHF.